The present TCR beta chain was sequenced within a study of T cell responses to AZD1222 COVID-19 vaccine. Study background: Researchers grouped second doses given at about 4 or about 12 weeks into one pool.

For this clone: Its antigen is currently unknown.

V dropped 1 base and J dropped 5 bases, with 5 bases sitting between them. This CDR3 region has 12 residues. Germline CDR1 is SNHLY and CDR2 is FYNNEI. Study-level results: The donors showed a predominance of white British ancestry and of females, with possible underestimation of clonal diversity. Spike was spanned by vaccine-associated CD4 TCRs, which were dominant at 160-218 and 743-854. Just a handful of AZD1222 recipients were seropositive at baseline.

Sequencing was performed with immunoSEQ multiplex PCR; in TCRdb, only in-frame clones are kept and a portion is missing. The profile shows approximately 110,000 clones, 88% of them singletons. The receptor was isolated from an adult in good health. The chain employs TRBV2 and TRBJ1-2; D is undetermined. The specimen comprised peripheral blood, sampled on day 0 of AZD1222 vaccination. CDR3 bases: TGTGCCAGCAGTGAAGGAGGGTATGGCTACACCTTC. Its protein is CASSEGGYGYTF.